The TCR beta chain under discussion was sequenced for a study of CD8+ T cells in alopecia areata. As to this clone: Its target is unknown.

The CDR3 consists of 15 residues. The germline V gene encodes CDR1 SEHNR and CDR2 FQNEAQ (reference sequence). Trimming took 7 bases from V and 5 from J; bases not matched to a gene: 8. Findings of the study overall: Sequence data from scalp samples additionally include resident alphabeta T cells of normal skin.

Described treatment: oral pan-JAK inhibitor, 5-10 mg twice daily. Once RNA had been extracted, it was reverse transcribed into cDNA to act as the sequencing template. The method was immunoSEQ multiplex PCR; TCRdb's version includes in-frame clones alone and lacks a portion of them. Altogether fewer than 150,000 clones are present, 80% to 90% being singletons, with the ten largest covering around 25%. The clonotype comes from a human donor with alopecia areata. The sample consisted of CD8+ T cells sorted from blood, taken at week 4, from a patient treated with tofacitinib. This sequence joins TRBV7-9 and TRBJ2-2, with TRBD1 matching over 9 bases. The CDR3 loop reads CASIAGTGRTGELFF. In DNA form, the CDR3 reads TGTGCCAGCATCGCCGGGACAGGGAGGACCGGGGAGCTGTTTTTT.